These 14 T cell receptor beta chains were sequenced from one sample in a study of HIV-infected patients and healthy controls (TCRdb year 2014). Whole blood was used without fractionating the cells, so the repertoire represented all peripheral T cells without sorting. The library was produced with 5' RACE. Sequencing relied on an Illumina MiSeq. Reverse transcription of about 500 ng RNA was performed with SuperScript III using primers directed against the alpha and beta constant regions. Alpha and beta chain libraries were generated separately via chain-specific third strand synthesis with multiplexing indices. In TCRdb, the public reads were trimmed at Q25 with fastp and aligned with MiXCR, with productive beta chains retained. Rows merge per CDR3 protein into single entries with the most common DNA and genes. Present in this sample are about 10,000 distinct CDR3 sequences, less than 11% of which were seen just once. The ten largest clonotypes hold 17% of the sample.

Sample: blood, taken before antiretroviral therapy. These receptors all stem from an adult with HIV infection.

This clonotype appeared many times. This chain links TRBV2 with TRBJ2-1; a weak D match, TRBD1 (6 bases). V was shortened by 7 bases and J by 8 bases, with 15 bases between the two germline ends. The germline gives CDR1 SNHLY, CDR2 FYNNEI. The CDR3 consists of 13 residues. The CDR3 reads CASMTGVGDEQFF. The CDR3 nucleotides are TGTGCCAGCATGACAGGAGTAGGCGATGAGCAGTTCTTC. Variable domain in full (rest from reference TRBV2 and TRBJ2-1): EPEVTQTPSHQVTQMGQEVILRCVPISNHLYFYWYRQILGQKVEFLVSFYNNEISEKSEIFDDQFSVERPDGSNFTLKIRSTKLEDSAMYFCASMTGVGDEQFFGPGTRLTVL.

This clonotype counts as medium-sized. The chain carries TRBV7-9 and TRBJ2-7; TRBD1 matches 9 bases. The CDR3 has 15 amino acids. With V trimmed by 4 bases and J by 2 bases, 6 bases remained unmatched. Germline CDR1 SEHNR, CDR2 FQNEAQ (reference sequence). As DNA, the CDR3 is TGTGCCAGCAGCTCGCGACAGGGGGGTACCTACGAGCAGTACTTC. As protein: CASSSRQGGTYEQYF.

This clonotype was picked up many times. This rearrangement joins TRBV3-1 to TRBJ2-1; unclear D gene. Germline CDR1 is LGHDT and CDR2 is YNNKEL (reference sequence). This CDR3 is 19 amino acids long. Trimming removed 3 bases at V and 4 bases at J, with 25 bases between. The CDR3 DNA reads TGTGCCAGCAGCCACCCCCCCAAGCCGGGCCCCCGTAGATACAATGAGCAGTTCTTC. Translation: CASSHPPKPGPRRYNEQFF.

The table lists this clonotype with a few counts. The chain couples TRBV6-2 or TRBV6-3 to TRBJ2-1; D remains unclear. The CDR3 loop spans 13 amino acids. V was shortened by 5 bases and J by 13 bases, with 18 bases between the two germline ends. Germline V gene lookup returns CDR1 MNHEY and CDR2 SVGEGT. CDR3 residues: CASSLPGRLPQFF. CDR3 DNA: TGTGCCAGCAGTCTCCCCGGAAGGTTGCCACAGTTCTTC.

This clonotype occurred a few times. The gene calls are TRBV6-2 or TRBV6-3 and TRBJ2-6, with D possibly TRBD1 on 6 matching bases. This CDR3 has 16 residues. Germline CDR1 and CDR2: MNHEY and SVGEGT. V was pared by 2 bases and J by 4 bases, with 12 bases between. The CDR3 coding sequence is TGTGCCAGCAGTTACCGTGGACAGATCGGGGCCAACGTCCTGACTTTC. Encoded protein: CASSYRGQIGANVLTF.

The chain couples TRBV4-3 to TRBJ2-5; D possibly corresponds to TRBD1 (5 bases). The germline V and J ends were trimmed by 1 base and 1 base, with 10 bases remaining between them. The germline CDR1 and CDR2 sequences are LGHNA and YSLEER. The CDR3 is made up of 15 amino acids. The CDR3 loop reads CASSQVQGFQETQYF. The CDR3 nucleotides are TGCGCCAGCAGCCAAGTTCAGGGTTTCCAAGAGACCCAGTACTTC.

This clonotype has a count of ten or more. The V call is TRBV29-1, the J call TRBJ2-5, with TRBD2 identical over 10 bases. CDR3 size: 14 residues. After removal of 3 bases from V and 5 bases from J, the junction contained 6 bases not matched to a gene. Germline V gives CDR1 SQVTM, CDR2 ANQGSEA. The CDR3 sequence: CSVDRLAGAETQYF. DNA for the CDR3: TGCAGCGTTGATCGCCTAGCGGGAGCCGAGACCCAGTACTTC.

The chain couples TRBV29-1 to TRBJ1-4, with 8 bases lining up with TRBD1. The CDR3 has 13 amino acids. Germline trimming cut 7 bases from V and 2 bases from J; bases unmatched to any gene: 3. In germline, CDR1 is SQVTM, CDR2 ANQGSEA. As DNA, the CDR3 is TGCAGCGGACAGGGGTCCACTAATGAAAAACTGTTTTTT. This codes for CSGQGSTNEKLFF. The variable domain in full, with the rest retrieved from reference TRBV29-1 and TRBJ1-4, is SAVISQKPSRDICQRGTSLTIQCQVDSQVTMMFWYRQQPGQSLTLIATANQGSEATYESGFVIDKFPISRPNLTFSTLTVSNMSPEDSSIYLCSGQGSTNEKLFFGSGTQLSVL.

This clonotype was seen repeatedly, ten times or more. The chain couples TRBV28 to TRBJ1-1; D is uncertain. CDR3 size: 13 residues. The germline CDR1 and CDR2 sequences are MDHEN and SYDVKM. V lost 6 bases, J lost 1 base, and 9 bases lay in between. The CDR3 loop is CASSRWGNTEAFF. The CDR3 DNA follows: TGTGCCAGCAGCAGGTGGGGGAACACTGAAGCTTTCTTT.

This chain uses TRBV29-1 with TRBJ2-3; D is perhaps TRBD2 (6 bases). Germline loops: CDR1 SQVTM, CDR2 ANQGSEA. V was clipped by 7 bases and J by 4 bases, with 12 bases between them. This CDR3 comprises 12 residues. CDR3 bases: TGCAGCGCTGCGGGGACGGCAGATACGCAGTATTTT. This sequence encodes CSAAGTADTQYF.

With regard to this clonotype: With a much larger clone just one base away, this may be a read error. CDR3 bases: TGCAGTGCAATGGTACAGGGGGCTTTGAGAGAGCAGTACTTC. This translates into CSAMVQGALREQYF. The rearrangement joins TRBV20-1 to TRBJ2-7; 9 positions match TRBD1. Per the germline V gene, CDR1 is DFQATT and CDR2 is SNEGSKA (reference sequence). V was clipped by 6 bases and J by 7 bases; unmatched bases: 13. CDR3 length: 14 residues.

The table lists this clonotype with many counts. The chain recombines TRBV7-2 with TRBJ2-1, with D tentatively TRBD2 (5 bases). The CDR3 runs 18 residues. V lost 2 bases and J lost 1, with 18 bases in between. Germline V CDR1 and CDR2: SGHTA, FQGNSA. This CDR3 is CASSLRTGLALSYNEQFF. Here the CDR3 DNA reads TGTGCCAGCAGCTTAAGGACGGGGTTAGCGCTTTCCTACAATGAGCAGTTCTTC.

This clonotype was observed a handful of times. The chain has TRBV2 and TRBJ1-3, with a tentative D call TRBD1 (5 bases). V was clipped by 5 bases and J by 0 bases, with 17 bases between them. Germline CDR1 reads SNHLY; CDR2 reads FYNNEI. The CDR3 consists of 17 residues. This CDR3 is CASSSSGQLSSGNTIYF. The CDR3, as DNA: TGTGCCAGCAGTTCCTCGGGGCAGCTAAGCTCTGGAAACACCATATATTTT. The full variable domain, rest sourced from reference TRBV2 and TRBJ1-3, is EPEVTQTPSHQVTQMGQEVILRCVPISNHLYFYWYRQILGQKVEFLVSFYNNEISEKSEIFDDQFSVERPDGSNFTLKIRSTKLEDSAMYFCASSSSGQLSSGNTIYFGEGSWLTVV.

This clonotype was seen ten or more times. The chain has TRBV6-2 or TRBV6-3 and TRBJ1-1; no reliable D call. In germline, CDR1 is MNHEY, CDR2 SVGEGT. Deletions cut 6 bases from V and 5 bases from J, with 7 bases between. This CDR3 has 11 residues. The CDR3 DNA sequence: TGTGCCAGCAGAAGGCGGACTGAAGCTTTCTTT. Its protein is CASRRRTEAFF.